Shown below are 25 T cell receptor beta chains from a single sample sequenced in a study of cytomegalovirus exposure and HLA in healthy donors. Primers for the PCR totalled 60 Vbeta and 13 Jbeta. Here immunoSEQ multiplex PCR was the method, and the copy in TCRdb shows in-frame clones only, minus some. This sample has about 130,000 clones, with more than 80% found just once. The sample comprised PBMCs. Source of these receptors: a man aged 40-49 years in good health and CMV-seronegative.

In regard to this clone: At one of its ends the junction is not consistent with the germline gene, which may arise from a read error. The chain has TRBV7-6 and TRBJ1-3; D possibly corresponds to TRBD1 (5 bases). The CDR3 runs to 18 residues. Germline loops: CDR1 SGHVS, CDR2 FNYEAQ. The chain's CDR3 is CASSLRSGGDFSGNTIYF. CDR3 DNA: TGTGCCAGCAGCTTACGGTCCGGGGGGGATTTCTCTGGAAATACCATATATTTT.

This clone was seen only once. The rearrangement uses TRBV6-5 and TRBJ2-7, with 12 bases identical to TRBD2. J gave up 5 bases and V 0 bases, and 2 bases lay outside the gene matches. CDR1 is MNHEY, CDR2 SVGAGI, per germline. This CDR3 has 15 residues. The CDR3 reads CASSYSGLAGNEQYF. In DNA form, the CDR3 reads TGTGCCAGCAGTTACTCTGGACTAGCGGGGAACGAGCAGTACTTC.

The rearrangement uses TRBV5-1 and TRBJ2-5, with 7 bases lining up with TRBD1. The CDR3 runs 14 residues. The ends lost 2 bases at V and 0 bases at J; junction bases unmatched: 1. The germline CDR1 and CDR2 sequences are SGHRS and YFSETQ. Here the CDR3 reads CASSLQGNQETQYF. CDR3 bases: TGCGCCAGCAGCTTACAGGGGAACCAAGAGACCCAGTACTTC.

This clone was recorded once. The chain uses TRBV6-6 and TRBJ2-3; D is ambiguous. Trimming took off 4 bases at V and 0 bases at J, with 2 bases between the two ends. CDR1 MNHNY and CDR2 SVGAGI come from the germline V gene (reference sequence). This CDR3 is built from 12 residues. The CDR3 region has the DNA TGTGCCAGCAGTTCTAGCACAGATACGCAGTATTTT. Translated: CASSSSTDTQYF.

This clone was seen a handful of times. The rearrangement uses TRBV5-4 and TRBJ1-1; 9 bases are a match to TRBD1. The CDR3 runs to 15 residues. Germline lookup yields CDR1 SGHNT and CDR2 YYREEE (reference sequence). The V segment lost 4 bases and the J segment 5 bases; nucleotides outside the gene matches: 9. CDR3 residues: CASSEPTGGSTEAFF. The CDR3 DNA is TGTGCCAGCAGCGAACCGACAGGGGGTAGTACTGAAGCTTTCTTT.

The V and J genes are TRBV4-2 and TRBJ2-3, with 11 positions matching TRBD1. The V gene end was trimmed by 4 bases and the J gene end by 3 bases; junction bases not matched to a gene: 6. The CDR3 runs 16 residues. The germline V gene encodes CDR1 LGHNA and CDR2 YNFKEQ. CDR3 nucleotide sequence: TGTGCCAGCAGCCCAAGGGACAGGGGGATGACAGATACGCAGTATTTT. This encodes CASSPRDRGMTDTQYF.

The chain combines TRBV10-3 with TRBJ1-6; 8 positions match TRBD1. The CDR3 totals 16 residues. Germline V gene sequence: CDR1 ENHRY, CDR2 SYGVKD. J gave up 9 bases and V 10 bases, and 17 bases lay outside the gene matches. Written as DNA, the CDR3 is TGTGCCACCAGGGAGGCGACAGGGGCACGGGGTTCACCCCTCCACTTT. Amino acid sequence: CATREATGARGSPLHF.

The chain uses TRBV7-9 and TRBJ1-2; 8 bases fit TRBD1. The germline V gene encodes CDR1 SEHNR and CDR2 FQNEAQ (reference sequence). The CDR3 covers 16 residues. V lost 2 bases, J lost 3 bases, and 8 bases stayed unmatched. CDR3 in amino acids: CASSLWQGATDYGYTF. DNA of the CDR3: TGTGCCAGCAGCTTATGGCAGGGGGCTACCGACTATGGCTACACCTTC.

The chain employs TRBV30 and TRBJ1-5; 7 bases are shared with TRBD1. Germline lookup yields CDR1 GTSNPN and CDR2 SVGIG (reference sequence). The CDR3 has 17 amino acids. The V gene end was trimmed by 3 bases and the J gene end by 0 bases; junction bases not matched to a gene: 11. The CDR3 sequence: CAWSPPRQGSSNQPQHF. CDR3 DNA: TGTGCCTGGAGCCCCCCGAGACAGGGCAGTAGCAATCAGCCCCAGCATTTT.

The chain uses TRBV5-1 and TRBJ1-1; the D is unclear. Trimming took off 0 bases at V and 3 bases at J, with 6 bases between the two ends. Germline CDR1 is SGHRS and CDR2 is YFSETQ. CDR3 length equals 13 residues. DNA of the CDR3: TGCGCCAGCAGCTTGGACCAGGACACTGAAGCTTTCTTT. This gives the protein CASSLDQDTEAFF.

J is TRBJ1-4 and V is TRBV11-1, with 7 bases aligning to TRBD1. Trimming took 6 bases from V and 4 from J; bases not matched to a gene: 8. CDR1 SGHAT and CDR2 FQDESV come from the germline V gene (reference sequence). This CDR3 comprises 15 residues. The CDR3 sequence: CASSPTGDGNEKLFF. The CDR3 nucleotides are TGTGCCAGCAGTCCAACAGGGGACGGTAATGAAAAACTGTTTTTT.

The rearrangement links TRBV18 to TRBJ2-2; the D is unclear. The CDR3 is 16 amino acids. Germline V gives CDR1 KGHSH, CDR2 LQKENI. V was clipped by 2 bases and J by 6 bases, with 16 bases between them. Here the CDR3 DNA reads TGTGCCAGCTCACCATTCGTAGAGAGTTGGTCCGGGGAGCTGTTTTTT. Residues: CASSPFVESWSGELFF.

Points on this clone: Other DNA variants within this sample encode the same CDR3. This chain links TRBV7-9 with TRBJ2-3; 15 nucleotides agree with TRBD2. The V gene's germline CDR1 is SEHNR and CDR2 FQNEAQ (reference sequence). The CDR3 loop spans 19 amino acids. V was clipped by 2 bases and J by 0 bases; unmatched bases: 6. The CDR3 loop reads CASSLYGTSGRWSTDTQYF. The CDR3 DNA reads as TGTGCCAGCAGCTTATACGGGACTAGCGGGAGGTGGAGCACAGATACGCAGTATTTT. Complete variable domain (other parts from reference TRBV7-9 and TRBJ2-3): DTGVSQNPRHKITKRGQNVTFRCDPISEHNRLYWYRQTLGQGPEFLTYFQNEAQLEKSRLLSDRFSAERPKGSFSTLEIQRTEQGDSAMYLCASSLYGTSGRWSTDTQYFGPGTRLTVL.

The chain couples TRBV10-2 to TRBJ2-7, with TRBD2 matching 12 bases. Germline V gives CDR1 WSHSY, CDR2 SAAADI. The length of the CDR3 is 13 residues. The V gene end was trimmed by 9 bases and the J gene end by 5 bases; junction bases not matched to a gene: 5. The CDR3 loop reads CASLLAGGNEQYF. CDR3 sequence (DNA): TGCGCCAGTTTACTAGCGGGAGGAAACGAGCAGTACTTC.

The rearrangement uses TRBV7-2 and TRBJ2-7; 13 nucleotides line up with TRBD2. Germline loops: CDR1 SGHTA, CDR2 FQGNSA. Trimming cost V 3 bases and J 2 bases; bases outside gene matches: 10. This CDR3 is 18 amino acids long. CDR3 coding DNA: TGTGCCAGCAGCTTTACTAGCGGGGGGGCCGTAACTACCTACGAGCAGTACTTC. Its translation is CASSFTSGGAVTTYEQYF.

V gene TRBV10-3 combines with J gene TRBJ1-1; 10 bases align to TRBD1. CDR1 and CDR2 (germline): ENHRY, SYGVKD. V lost 0 bases to trimming and J lost 4 bases; unmatched junction nucleotides: 2. The CDR3 totals 15 residues. The CDR3 bases are TGTGCCATCAGTGAGTCGACAGGGGGCTCCACTGAAGCTTTCTTT. It specifies CAISESTGGSTEAFF.

This clone was counted a few times. The rearrangement links TRBV27 to TRBJ2-3; D gene uncertain. The length of the CDR3 is 14 residues. CDR1 MNHEY and CDR2 SMNVEV come from the germline V gene (reference sequence). V dropped 2 bases and J dropped 2 bases, with 8 bases sitting between them. DNA for the CDR3: TGTGCCAGCAGTTTAGGCCTGTCCACAGATACGCAGTATTTT. Translation: CASSLGLSTDTQYF.

This clone showed up just once. This chain connects TRBV6-1 to TRBJ2-7, with 7 bases aligning to TRBD2. The germline V gene encodes CDR1 MNHNS and CDR2 SASEGT. V gave up 1 base and J gave up 2 bases; unmatched junction bases: 5. CDR3 size: 15 residues. DNA for the CDR3: TGTGCCAGCAGTGAAGTGGGGGGGATGGCCTACGAGCAGTACTTC. Protein product: CASSEVGGMAYEQYF.

This clone was observed a single time. This chain links TRBV11-3 with TRBJ2-1; possible D gene TRBD1, 5 bases. V lost 5 bases, J lost 2 bases, and 16 bases lay in between. CDR3 length: 16 amino acids. CDR1 is SGHNT and CDR2 is YENEEA in the germline V gene. The CDR3 DNA follows: TGTGCCAGCAGCCTAGGGGTGGGCGACCCCTACAATGAGCAGTTCTTC. Translation: CASSLGVGDPYNEQFF.

The V call is TRBV11-2, the J call TRBJ1-1; D is unclear. Trimming removed 2 bases at V and 1 base at J, with 8 bases between. Looked up from germline, CDR1 is SGHAT and CDR2 is FQNNGV. The CDR3 spans 14 residues. As DNA, the CDR3 is TGTGCCAGCAGCTTAACGTGGGCGAACACTGAAGCTTTCTTT. Its protein is CASSLTWANTEAFF. Using reference TRBV11-2 and TRBJ1-1 for the parts outside the CDR3, the full variable domain is EAGVAQSPRYKIIEKRQSVAFWCNPISGHATLYWYQQILGQGPKLLIQFQNNGVVDDSQLPKDRFSAERLKGVDSTLKIQPAKLEDSAVYLCASSLTWANTEAFFGQGTRLTVV.

The rearrangement links TRBV4-1 to TRBJ2-1; 8 bases are shared with TRBD2. The CDR3 runs to 14 residues. Trimming at V came to 3 bases and at J to 10 bases, leaving 8 bases not matched to a gene. CDR1 and CDR2 (germline): MGHRA, YSYEKL. In DNA, the CDR3 is TGCGCCAGCAGCCACCCCGGACTAGCATGGGAGCAGTTCTTC. Protein: CASSHPGLAWEQFF.

This chain uses TRBV29-1 with TRBJ2-3, with D maybe TRBD2 (5 bases). V was cut by 4 bases and J by 4 bases, with 12 bases left in between. This CDR3 is built from 13 residues. Germline CDR1 SQVTM, CDR2 ANQGSEA. The CDR3 sequence is CSVASSRADTQYF. The CDR3 DNA follows: TGCAGCGTTGCTAGCAGTCGAGCAGATACGCAGTATTTT.

About this clone itself: Other DNA sequences in this specimen translate into the identical CDR3. V usage is TRBV19 and J usage is TRBJ1-5; 8 nucleotides match TRBD1. The CDR3 spans 13 residues. Looked up from germline, CDR1 is LNHDA and CDR2 is SQIVND (reference sequence). Unmatched junction bases numbered 2, after V lost 5 bases and J lost 5 bases. The CDR3 bases are TGTGCCAGTAGTCCACAGGGGGATCAGCCCCAGCATTTT. Amino acids: CASSPQGDQPQHF.

The sample holds a few counts of this clone. The chain links TRBV19 to TRBJ1-5, with D possibly being TRBD1 (5 bases). CDR1 and CDR2 from the germline V gene are LNHDA and SQIVND (reference sequence). The CDR3 is made up of 15 amino acids. Deletions cut 2 bases from V and 0 bases from J, with 8 bases between. CDR3 in DNA: TGTGCCAGTAGTATAATAAGGGGTAGCAATCAGCCCCAGCATTTT. The encoded protein is CASSIIRGSNQPQHF.

The V call is TRBV29-1, the J call TRBJ2-1, with D possibly matching TRBD2 (6 bases). Germline-derived CDR1 and CDR2 are SQVTM and ANQGSEA. The V end was cut by 6 bases, the J end by 4 bases, with 16 bases between. The CDR3 sequence is 14 residues long. CDR3 DNA sequence: TGCAGCGTGGAGCGGGCTATGGGATACAATGAGCAGTTCTTC. Its protein is CSVERAMGYNEQFF.